Described below is a single T cell receptor (beta chain) sequence and its context. It has no known antigen specificity. One base away there is no much larger clone; base qualities are not given. These data originate in a study of cytomegalovirus exposure and HLA in healthy donors (dated by TCRdb to between 2016 and 2019). A note on the overall study: In an earlier analysis of some 610 of the donors, around 290 Gb of sequence data and roughly 100 million unique TCR beta sequences from 150 million to 200 million T cells were reported. Roughly 290 gigabases of sequencing data and around 85 million unique TCR sequences made up an early release that covered approximately 700 HLA-typed donors. Of the 398 genotyped donors, roughly 76% were placed in the genetic ancestry cluster associated with self-reported Caucasian donors. The aim of the study was to test whether cataloging public T cell receptors could identify signatures of past pathogen exposure. Using immunosequencing, the study profiled T cell repertoires from around 670 subjects and related those repertoires to cytomegalovirus serostatus. In addition to the first cohort of 650 to 800 subjects, a separate validation cohort of 120 different subjects was used. High-throughput TCR immunosequencing, statistical association of individual TCRs with disease status, and machine learning were combined to predict cytomegalovirus infection status. To study patterns of TCR occurrence, a later analysis re-analyzed previously published TCR beta repertoires from several hundred donors and added high-resolution HLA genotyping. The later analysis used no new phenotypic data to find candidate immune exposures, relying instead on TCR beta sequences and their occurrence across donors. In an earlier analysis of several hundred of the donors, high-throughput TCR beta sequencing was used to judge whether each TCR beta V gene segment behaved as functional or pseudogenic. Alongside the repertoire data, information on donor age, sex, ethnicity and CMV serostatus was compiled. In a later genetic analysis, genome-wide SNP genotypes for about 65% of the roughly 700 donors were used, and that subset was treated as a discovery cohort. Every repertoire in the discovery cohort had been generated on one and the same sequencing platform. HLA typing included class I and class II loci at four-digit resolution. The number of typed donors differed by locus: roughly 629-630 for A, B, C, DRB1 and DQB1; some 500 for DQA1; about 600 for DPA1; and roughly 450 for DPB1. Five DR-DQ haplotypes were treated as single units for association and clustering because of strong linkage in the cohort. Among about 360 genotyped donors of the cohort, an average of around 240,000 unique TCR beta nucleotide sequences were sequenced per donor, roughly 20% of them non-productive. Overall results and qualifications from the work: Correlated functional status among segregating V segments might be attributable to linkage disequilibrium, but an unknown experimental factor could not be ruled out. According to the authors, the approach could potentially be generalized to other disease states and immunological phenotypes. In a later analysis, TCR association rates were found to vary across HLA loci, with the most associated TCRs seen for DRB1 alleles and the fewest for HLA-C alleles. Compared with equally common non-associated chains, HLA-associated TCR beta chains in a later analysis were more clonally expanded and had lower generation probabilities. In vitro tests confirmed that a few of the cytomegalovirus-associated TCR beta chains recognize cytomegalovirus antigens. An earlier analysis of 450 to 750 of the donors showed that most TCR beta V segments appeared in productive rearrangements either about 87% or about 30% of the time, which broadly matched IMGT annotations. A cluster of highly shared sequence variants was judged likely to represent a technical artifact of the sequencing pipeline. The earlier analysis of almost 600 of the donors excluded fewer than 20 rarely observed V segments, including chromosome 9 orphons, because counts were too low. Presence/absence analyses assumed roughly uniform sequencing depth across donors, an assumption that may not hold. Strong co-occurrence of HLA alleles, especially DR and DQ, made assigning TCR associations to individual alleles difficult. A later analysis reported that several top co-occurrence clusters appeared linked to parvovirus B19, influenza, CMV and Epstein-Barr virus. Only TCR beta chains were sequenced in this cohort, and the absence of alpha or paired-chain data limited detectable features. In a later analysis, most CMV-associated TCR beta chains were found to appear HLA-restricted, with HLA associations seemingly driven largely by CMV exposure. In both the original and validation cohorts, the classifier was reported to diagnose cytomegalovirus status with high specificity and sensitivity. In the study, some 160 TCR beta chains were listed as associated with cytomegalovirus. While some public TCRs were present in many individuals, most TCR sequences turned up only very rarely across donors. A further reported finding was that TCR beta sequences accurately predicted the HLA-A and HLA-B alleles for most subjects in the first cohort. HLA typing was unavailable for some donors at each locus, so association tests used only the typed subset. At a false discovery rate of 0.05, a later analysis linked some 18,000 TCR beta sequences to specific HLA alleles. A later genetic analysis reported fewer N-insertions in productive TCRs among donors in an Asian-associated ancestry cluster than the roughly 700-donor mean. V-gene and J-gene trimming of TCR beta chains was associated with a missense DCLRE1C variant in a later genetic analysis, and the association was replicated in an independent cohort. Immune exposure information for the cohort was limited to CMV serostatus.

The cohort comprised some 680 healthy bone marrow donors. At the time of sampling, all cohort members were nominally healthy, though unrecorded immune exposures were likely present. The donor was CMV seropositive and was included in the group of 250 to 300 seropositive cohort members. Each donor provided a peripheral blood sample, and peripheral blood mononuclear cells were used for TCR beta sequencing. Genomic DNA was extracted from the blood cell samples with the Qiagen DNeasy Blood Extraction Kit. Receptors were amplified or captured by the immunoSEQ multiplex PCR assay. The multiplex PCR relied on a mix of 60 forward primers for TCR Vbeta segments and 13 reverse primers for TCR Jbeta segments. The CDR3 region of rearranged TCR beta genes was amplified from genomic DNA by a multiplex PCR assay. The amplified TCR beta libraries were sequenced on the Illumina HiSeq System as 87-base-pair reads. The study's processing was this. A later analysis tallied 75 million to 95 million unique TCR beta chains across the 700 or so repertoires, and about 10 million of those chains were shared by two or more donors. Raw reads were error-corrected and collapsed into unique sequences with a nearest-neighbor algorithm that merged closely related sequences to remove PCR and sequencing errors. CDR3 sequences were aligned to IMGT reference sequences to assign V, D and J gene segments. Each retained sequence needed at least a six-nucleotide match to both a V gene segment and a J gene segment. A rearrangement was called productive if the CDR3 had no stop codons and remained in frame with V and J, and every other rearrangement was called non-productive. Following IMGT convention, CDR3 was defined as the stretch from the second conserved V-encoded cysteine to the conserved J-encoded phenylalanine. The earlier analysis of 500 to 600 of the donors excluded sequences that lacked an unambiguous match to a single V gene segment. An earlier analysis of 587 of the donors called V segments functional above 56.7% productive rearrangements and segregating when the between-donor standard deviation exceeded 5%. To diagnose cytomegalovirus status from the catalog of TCR beta chain sequences, a statistical classification framework was built. In a later analysis, V and J genes were assigned by comparing TCR nucleotide sequences against IMGT/GENE-DB human TR gene sequences. In a later analysis, CDR3 sequences and most-parsimonious VDJ recombination scenarios were assigned using the TCRdist pipeline. A later analysis defined each TCR beta chain by its CDR3 amino acid sequence plus V-gene family, and excluded reads lacking a unique V-gene family. As a way to deal with suspected cross-contamination and a sequencing artifact, a later analysis dropped roughly 600 nucleotide sequences that were highly shared and had low generation probability. In a later analysis, a clonal expansion index was calculated for each public chain from normalized within-repertoire ranks of inferred template counts. A later analysis computed generation probabilities with a VDJ recombination model fitted to out-of-frame rearrangements, and checked the results against IGoR. A later analysis scored TCR-TCR, TCR-HLA and TCR-CMV co-occurrence with hypergeometric tests, applying a repertoire-size bias correction to TCR pairs. To estimate false discovery rates, a later analysis permuted the HLA or CMV assignments 20 times. In a later analysis, co-occurring TCRs were grouped using DBSCAN, and TCRdist sequence similarity was added for clustering within HLA-allele-positive subsets. Repertoires with fewer than 30,000 or more than 120,000 public chains, plus five repertoires with anomalous nucleotide sharing, were excluded from co-occurrence clustering. TCRdb limited this immuneACCESS table to in-frame rearrangements with V and J called. A share of clones is missing; checked studies link under half to unresolved V genes, and the rest is unexplained. That table supplies the V and J calls and clone size; D and trimming were determined from the DNA. The sample data list approximately 170,000 clones, and 73% of these were observed just once. The ten largest make up roughly 5.2% of the sample.

The material sequenced was PBMCs. The TCR was taken from a woman aged 18-29 years in good health and CMV-seropositive.

The DNA sequence is given as TGCGCCAGCAGCCACCTGGGACTAGCGGGGGGGCCCCACAATGAGCAGTTCTTC. It translates as CASSHLGLAGGPHNEQFF. Rearrangement joined TRBV4-1 to TRBJ2-1, with 16 bases aligning to TRBD2. The germline V gene provides CDR1 MGHRA and CDR2 YSYEKL. The V end gives up 3 bases and the J end 5 bases, leaving 7 bases in the junction not matched to a gene. There are 18 amino acids in the CDR3, from cysteine to phenylalanine inclusive. Just CDR3 DNA is preserved here, 54 bases in frame from base 1.